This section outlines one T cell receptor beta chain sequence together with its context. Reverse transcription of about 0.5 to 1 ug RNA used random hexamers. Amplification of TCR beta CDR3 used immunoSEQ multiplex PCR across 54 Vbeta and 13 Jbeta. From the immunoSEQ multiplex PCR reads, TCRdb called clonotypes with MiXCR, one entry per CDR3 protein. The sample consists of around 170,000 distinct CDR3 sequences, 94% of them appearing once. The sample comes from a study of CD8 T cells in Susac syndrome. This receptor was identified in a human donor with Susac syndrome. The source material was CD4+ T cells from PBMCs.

The CDR3 reads CASSLVAGGPGTQYF. CDR3 DNA: TGCGCCAGCAGCTTGGTGGCGGGGGGGCCTGGTACGCAGTATTTT. The chain has TRBV5-1 and TRBJ2-3, with 9 bases aligning to TRBD2. V lost 0 bases, J lost 8 bases, and 7 bases stayed unmatched. This CDR3 has 15 amino acids. CDR1 is SGHRS, CDR2 YFSETQ, per germline.